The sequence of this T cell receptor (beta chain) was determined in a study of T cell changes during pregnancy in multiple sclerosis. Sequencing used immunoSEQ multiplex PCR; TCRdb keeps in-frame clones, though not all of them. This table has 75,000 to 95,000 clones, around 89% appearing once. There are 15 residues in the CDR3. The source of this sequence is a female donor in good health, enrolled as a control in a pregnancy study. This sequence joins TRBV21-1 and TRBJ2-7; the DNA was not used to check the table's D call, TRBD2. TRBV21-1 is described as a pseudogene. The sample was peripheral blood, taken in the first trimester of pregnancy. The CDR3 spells CASSTSGRASYEQYF. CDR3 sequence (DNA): TGTGCCAGCAGCACTAGCGGGAGGGCCTCCTACGAGCAGTACTTC.